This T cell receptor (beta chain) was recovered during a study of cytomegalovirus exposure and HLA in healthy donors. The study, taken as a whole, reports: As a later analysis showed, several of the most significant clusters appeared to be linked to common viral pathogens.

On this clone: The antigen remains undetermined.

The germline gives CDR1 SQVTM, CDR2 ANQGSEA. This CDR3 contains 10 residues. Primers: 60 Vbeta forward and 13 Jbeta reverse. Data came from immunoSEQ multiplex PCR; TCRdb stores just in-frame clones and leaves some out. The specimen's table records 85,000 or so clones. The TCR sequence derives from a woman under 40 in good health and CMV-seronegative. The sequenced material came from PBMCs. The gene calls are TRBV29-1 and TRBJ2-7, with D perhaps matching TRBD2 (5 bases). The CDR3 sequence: CRVRTSQQYF. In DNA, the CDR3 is TGCAGAGTCCGGACTTCACAGCAGTACTTC.